Listed below are T cell receptor beta chains from one sample, sequenced in a study of PD-1 blockade in classical Hodgkin lymphoma. The assay was immunoSEQ multiplex PCR, and TCRdb's table has in-frame clones only and misses some. Of approximately 51,000 clones in the sample, 73% are singletons; the top ten hold roughly 16%. Sample: peripheral blood mononuclear cells (PBMCs), taken before the second cycle of nivolumab. All receptors come from a human donor with classical Hodgkin lymphoma. CDR3s include the opening cysteine and the closing phenylalanine or tryptophan. D genes are given only for firm matches. A clone size is listed for some rows: how often the clone was seen (once, few, many), or a class if it is expanded.

D: -; V: TRBV25-1; size: few; J: TRBJ1-5; DNA: TGTGCCAGCAGTGCCCCGGGGCAGGTTAGCAATCAGCCCCAGCATTTT; CDR3: CASSAPGQVSNQPQHF
D: -; V: TRBV19; size: few; J: TRBJ2-7; DNA: TGTGCCACCCTGGAGGGCCCCTACGAGCAGTACTTC; CDR3: CATLEGPYEQYF
D: TRBD1; V: TRBV6-1; size: -; J: TRBJ2-1; DNA: TGTGCCAGCAGAATCTCCGGGACAGGGTACAATGAGCAGTTCTTC; CDR3: CASRISGTGYNEQFF
D: -; V: TRBV11-2; size: -; J: TRBJ1-1; DNA: TGTGCCAGCAGCTTTTTATATCTTGAAGCTTTCTTT; CDR3: CASSFLYLEAFF
D: TRBD1; V: TRBV11-3; size: medium-sized; J: TRBJ1-6; DNA: TGTGCCAGCAGCCACAGAACAGGGGGATCACCCCTCCACTTT; CDR3: CASSHRTGGSPLHF
D: -; V: TRBV7-3; size: -; J: TRBJ2-7; DNA: TGTGCCAGCAGCTTAAGTAGCAGCTACGAGCAGTACTTC; CDR3: CASSLSSSYEQYF
D: -; V: TRBV19; size: -; J: TRBJ1-5; DNA: TGTGCCAGTAGTTGGTTTAGCAATCAGCCCCAGCATTTT; CDR3: CASSWFSNQPQHF
D: -; V: TRBV18; size: -; J: TRBJ2-1; DNA: TGTGCCAGCTCACCACTCTCTCGGGAGCAGTTCTTC; CDR3: CASSPLSREQFF
D: TRBD1; V: TRBV9; size: -; J: TRBJ2-2; DNA: TGTGCCAGCACCCCGGGACAGGTGACCGCCGGGGAGCTGTTTTTT; CDR3: CASTPGQVTAGELFF
D: TRBD1; V: TRBV7-8; size: few; J: TRBJ1-6; DNA: TGTGCCAGCAGGCTCCAGGGGGCTAATTCACCCCTCCACTTT; CDR3: CASRLQGANSPLHF
D: -; V: TRBV11-2; size: -; J: TRBJ2-7; DNA: TGTGCCAGCAGCTTGATCACTGGGGACTACGAGCAGTACTTC; CDR3: CASSLITGDYEQYF
D: -; V: TRBV7-2; size: few; J: TRBJ1-5; DNA: TGTGCCAGCAGCTTAGTGTCGGAGCCCCAGCATTTT; CDR3: CASSLVSEPQHF
D: TRBD1; V: TRBV6-4; size: -; J: TRBJ1-1; DNA: TGTGCCAGCAGCTTGGGACAGGGGAACACTGAAGCTTTCTTT; CDR3: CASSLGQGNTEAFF
D: -; V: TRBV6-5; size: few; J: TRBJ1-5; DNA: TGTGCCAGCAGGATTCGGGTCGGCTATCAGCCCCAGCATTTT; CDR3: CASRIRVGYQPQHF
D: -; V: TRBV28; size: once; J: TRBJ2-5; DNA: TGTGCCAGCAGTGGAGAGACCCAGTACTTC; CDR3: CASSGETQYF
D: TRBD1; V: TRBV4-2; size: -; J: TRBJ2-7; DNA: TGTGCCAGCAGCCAAGATCGAGGACAGGGGGAGGCCTACGAGCAGTACTTC; CDR3: CASSQDRGQGEAYEQYF